The clone carrying this T cell receptor beta chain showed up just a few times. The data originate from a study of blood T cells in healthy people across ages. The use of a sample-barcoded 5' primer and a J-beta primer mix characterized a second PCR of 7 to 11 cycles. Each CDR3 protein gets one entry after TCRdb re-called the 5' RACE reads with MiXCR. In the table there are roughly 1.4 million distinct CDR3 sequences, around 55% of which are singletons. The CDR3 is made up of 15 amino acids. The junction had 7 bases not matched to a gene; V was cut back by 1 base and J by 4 bases. Germline lookup yields CDR1 DFQATT and CDR2 SNEGSKA (reference sequence).

The TCR was taken from a young man in good health. Sequenced sample: blood. V is TRBV20-1 and J is TRBJ2-1; 7 nucleotides align to TRBD2. The CDR3 DNA reads as TGCAGTGCTAGAGGTTTGGCGGGAGAGTACAATGAGCAGTTCTTC. Amino acid sequence: CSARGLAGEYNEQFF.